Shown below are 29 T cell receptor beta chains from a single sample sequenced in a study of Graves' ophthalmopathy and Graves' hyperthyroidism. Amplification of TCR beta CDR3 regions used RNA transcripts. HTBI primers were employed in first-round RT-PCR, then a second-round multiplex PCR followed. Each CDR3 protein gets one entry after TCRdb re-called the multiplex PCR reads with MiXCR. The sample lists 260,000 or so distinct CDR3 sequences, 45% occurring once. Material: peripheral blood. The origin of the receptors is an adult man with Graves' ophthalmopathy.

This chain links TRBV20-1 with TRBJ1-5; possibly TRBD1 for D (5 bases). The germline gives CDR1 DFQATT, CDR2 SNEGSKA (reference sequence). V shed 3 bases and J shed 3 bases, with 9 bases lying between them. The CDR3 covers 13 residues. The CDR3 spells CSARGQDNQPQHF. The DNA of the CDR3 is TGCAGTGCTAGGGGGCAGGACAATCAGCCCCAGCATTTT.

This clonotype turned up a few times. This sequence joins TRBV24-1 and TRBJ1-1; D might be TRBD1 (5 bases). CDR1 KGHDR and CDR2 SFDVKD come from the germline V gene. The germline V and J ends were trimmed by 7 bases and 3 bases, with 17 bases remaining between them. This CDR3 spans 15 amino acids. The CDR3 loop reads CATRAPGLGDTEAFF. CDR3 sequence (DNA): TGTGCCACCAGAGCACCGGGGCTTGGGGACACTGAAGCTTTCTTT.

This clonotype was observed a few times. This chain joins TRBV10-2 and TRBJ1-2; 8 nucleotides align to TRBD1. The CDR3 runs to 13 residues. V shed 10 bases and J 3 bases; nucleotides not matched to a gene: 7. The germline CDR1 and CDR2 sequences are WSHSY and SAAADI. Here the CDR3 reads CAIGTGPDYGYTF. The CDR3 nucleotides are TGCGCCATCGGGACAGGACCCGACTATGGCTACACCTTC.

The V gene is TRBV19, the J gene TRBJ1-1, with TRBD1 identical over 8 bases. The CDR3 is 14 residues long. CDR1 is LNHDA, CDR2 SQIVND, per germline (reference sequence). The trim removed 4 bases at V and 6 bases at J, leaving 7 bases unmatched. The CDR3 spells CASSTRTGWSEAFF. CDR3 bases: TGTGCCAGTAGTACCCGGACAGGGTGGTCTGAAGCTTTCTTT.

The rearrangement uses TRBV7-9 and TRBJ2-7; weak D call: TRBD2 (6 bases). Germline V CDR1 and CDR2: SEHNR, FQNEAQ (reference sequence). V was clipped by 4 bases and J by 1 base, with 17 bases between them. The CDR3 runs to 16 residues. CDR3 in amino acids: CASSSSPPGTSYEQYF. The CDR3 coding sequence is TGTGCCAGCAGCTCCAGTCCGCCAGGGACTTCCTACGAGCAGTACTTC.

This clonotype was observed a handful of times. This CDR3 is CASSPLRDRADYGYTF. CDR3 sequence (DNA): TGTGCCAGCAGCCCCCTCCGGGACAGGGCGGACTATGGCTACACCTTC. The J gene is TRBJ1-2, the V gene TRBV7-9, with 9 bases matching TRBD1. Germline-derived CDR1 and CDR2 are SEHNR and FQNEAQ (reference sequence). The CDR3 covers 16 residues. The junction had 10 bases not matched to a gene; V was cut back by 5 bases and J by 3 bases.

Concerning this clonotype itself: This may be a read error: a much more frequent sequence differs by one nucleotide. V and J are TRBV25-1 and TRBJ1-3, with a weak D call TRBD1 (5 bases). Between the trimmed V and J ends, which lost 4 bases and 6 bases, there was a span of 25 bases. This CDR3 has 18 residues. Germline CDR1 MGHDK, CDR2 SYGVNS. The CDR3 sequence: CASSGRDGELRRQNTIYF. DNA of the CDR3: TGTGCCAGCAGTGGCCGGGACGGAGAGCTTAGACGGCAAAACACCATATATTTT. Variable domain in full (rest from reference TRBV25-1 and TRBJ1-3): EADIYQTPRYLVIGTGKKITLECSQTMGHDKMYWYQQDPGMELHLIHYSYGVNSTEKGDLSSESTVSRIRTEHFPLTLESARPSHTSQYLCASSGRDGELRRQNTIYFGEGSWLTVV.

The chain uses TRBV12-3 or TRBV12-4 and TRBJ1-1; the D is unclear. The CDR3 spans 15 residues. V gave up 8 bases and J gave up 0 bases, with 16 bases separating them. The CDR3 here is CASLGPGLLNTEAFF. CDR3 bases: TGTGCCAGCCTTGGGCCTGGACTTCTGAACACTGAAGCTTTCTTT.

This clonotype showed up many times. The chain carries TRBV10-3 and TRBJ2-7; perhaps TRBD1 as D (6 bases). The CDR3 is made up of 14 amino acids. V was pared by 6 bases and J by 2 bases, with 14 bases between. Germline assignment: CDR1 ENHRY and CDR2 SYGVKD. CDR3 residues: CAIRRGTDAYEQYF. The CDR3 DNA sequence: TGTGCCATCAGGAGGGGGACGGATGCCTACGAGCAGTACTTC.

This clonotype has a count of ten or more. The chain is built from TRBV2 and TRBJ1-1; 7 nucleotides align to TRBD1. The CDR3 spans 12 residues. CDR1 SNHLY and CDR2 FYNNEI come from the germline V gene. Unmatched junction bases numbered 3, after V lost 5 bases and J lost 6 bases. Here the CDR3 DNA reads TGTGCCAGCAGTCGCGGACAGGCTGAAGCTTTCTTT. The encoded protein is CASSRGQAEAFF.

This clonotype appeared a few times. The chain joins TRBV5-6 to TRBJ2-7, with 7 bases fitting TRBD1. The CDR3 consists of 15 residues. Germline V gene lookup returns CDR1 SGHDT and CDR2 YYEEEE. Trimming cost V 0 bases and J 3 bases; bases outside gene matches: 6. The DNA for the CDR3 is TGTGCCAGCAGCTTGGCGCAGGGGGTCTTCTACGAGCAGTACTTC. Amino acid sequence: CASSLAQGVFYEQYF. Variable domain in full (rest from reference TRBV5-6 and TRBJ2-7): DAGVTQSPTHLIKTRGQQVTLRCSPKSGHDTVSWYQQALGQGPQFIFQYYEEEERQRGNFPDRFSGHQFPNYSSELNVNALLLGDSALYLCASSLAQGVFYEQYFGPGTRLTVT.

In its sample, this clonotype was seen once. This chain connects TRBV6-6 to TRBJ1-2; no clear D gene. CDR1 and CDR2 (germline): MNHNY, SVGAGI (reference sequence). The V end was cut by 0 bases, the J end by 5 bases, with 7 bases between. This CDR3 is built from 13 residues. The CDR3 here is CASSYSGEYGYTF. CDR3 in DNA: TGTGCCAGCAGTTACTCTGGGGAATATGGCTACACCTTC.

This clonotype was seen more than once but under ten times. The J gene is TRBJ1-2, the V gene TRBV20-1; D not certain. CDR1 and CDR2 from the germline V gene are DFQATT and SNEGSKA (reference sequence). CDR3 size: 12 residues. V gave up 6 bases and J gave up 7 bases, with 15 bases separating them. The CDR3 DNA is TGCAGTGCCCTCAGGACGGCGACTGGCTACACCTTC. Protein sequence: CSALRTATGYTF.

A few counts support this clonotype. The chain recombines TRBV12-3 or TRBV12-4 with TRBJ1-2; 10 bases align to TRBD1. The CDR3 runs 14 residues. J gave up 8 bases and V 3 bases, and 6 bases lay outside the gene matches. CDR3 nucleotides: TGTGCCAGCAGTTTGCGGGACAGGGGATCGGGCTACACCTTC. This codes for CASSLRDRGSGYTF.

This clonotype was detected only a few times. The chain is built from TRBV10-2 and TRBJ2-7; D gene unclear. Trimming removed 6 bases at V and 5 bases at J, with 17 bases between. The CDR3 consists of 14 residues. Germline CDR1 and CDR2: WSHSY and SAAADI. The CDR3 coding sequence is TGCGCCAGCAGCTGGGCAGGCGCAATCGACGAGCAGTACTTC. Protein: CASSWAGAIDEQYF.

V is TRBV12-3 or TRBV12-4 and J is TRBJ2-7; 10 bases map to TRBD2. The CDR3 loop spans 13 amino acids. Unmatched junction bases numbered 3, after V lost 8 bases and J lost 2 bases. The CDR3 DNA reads TGTGCCAGCGGTGGGACTAGCGCCTACGAGCAGTACTTC. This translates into CASGGTSAYEQYF.

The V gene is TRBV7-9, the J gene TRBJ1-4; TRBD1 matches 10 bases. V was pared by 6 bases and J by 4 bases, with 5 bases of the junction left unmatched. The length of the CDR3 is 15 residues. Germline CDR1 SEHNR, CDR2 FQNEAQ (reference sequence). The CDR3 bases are TGTGCCAGCAGTCAAGGACAGGGGGATAATGAAAAACTGTTTTTT. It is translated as CASSQGQGDNEKLFF.

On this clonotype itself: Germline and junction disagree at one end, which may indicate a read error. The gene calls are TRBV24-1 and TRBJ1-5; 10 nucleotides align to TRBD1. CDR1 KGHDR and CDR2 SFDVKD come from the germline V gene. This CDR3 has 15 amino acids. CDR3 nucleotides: TGTGCCAGCAGTCGCGGACAGGGGGGAAGACAGCCCCAGCATTTT. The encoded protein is CASSRGQGGRQPQHF.

CDR3 sequence: CATEPRLGASGDYGYTF. The DNA for the CDR3 is TGTGCCACCGAACCCCGTTTAGGGGCCTCGGGGGACTATGGCTACACCTTC. The chain uses TRBV2 and TRBJ1-2; TRBD1 might be the D (5 bases). CDR3 length: 17 amino acids. The germline V gene has CDR1 SNHLY and CDR2 FYNNEI. V lost 10 bases and J lost 3, with 27 bases in between.

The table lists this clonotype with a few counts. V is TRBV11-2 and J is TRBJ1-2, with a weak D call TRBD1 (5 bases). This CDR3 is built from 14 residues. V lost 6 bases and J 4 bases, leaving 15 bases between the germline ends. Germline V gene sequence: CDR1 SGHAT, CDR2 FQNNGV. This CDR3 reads CASSYGKGLYGYTF. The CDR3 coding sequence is TGTGCCAGCAGTTACGGAAAGGGACTCTATGGCTACACCTTC.

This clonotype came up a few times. The CDR3 DNA is TGCAGTGCTTACCGGGAGACGGGGGGAGGACACGAGCAGTACTTC. Encoded protein: CSAYRETGGGHEQYF. The rearrangement links TRBV20-1 to TRBJ2-7; 7 bases are a match to TRBD2. From germline, CDR1 is DFQATT and CDR2 SNEGSKA (reference sequence). Germline trimming cut 5 bases from V and 5 bases from J; bases unmatched to any gene: 15. The CDR3 covers 15 residues.

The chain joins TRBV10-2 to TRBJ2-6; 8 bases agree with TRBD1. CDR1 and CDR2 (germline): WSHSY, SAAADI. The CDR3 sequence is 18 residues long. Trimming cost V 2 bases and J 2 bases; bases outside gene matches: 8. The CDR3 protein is CASSEVRGTGPGANVLTF. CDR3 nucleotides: TGCGCCAGCAGTGAGGTACGGGGGACAGGCCCTGGGGCCAACGTCCTGACTTTC.

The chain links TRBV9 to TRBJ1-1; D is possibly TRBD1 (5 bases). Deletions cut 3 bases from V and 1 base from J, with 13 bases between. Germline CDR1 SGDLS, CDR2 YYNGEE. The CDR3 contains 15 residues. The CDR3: CASSAVQDSNTEAFF. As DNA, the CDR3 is TGTGCCAGCAGCGCCGTACAGGATTCGAACACTGAAGCTTTCTTT. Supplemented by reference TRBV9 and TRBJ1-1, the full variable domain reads DSGVTQTPKHLITATGQRVTLRCSPRSGDLSVYWYQQSLDQGLQFLIQYYNGEERAKGNILERFSAQQFPDLHSELNLSSLELGDSALYFCASSAVQDSNTEAFFGQGTRLTVV.

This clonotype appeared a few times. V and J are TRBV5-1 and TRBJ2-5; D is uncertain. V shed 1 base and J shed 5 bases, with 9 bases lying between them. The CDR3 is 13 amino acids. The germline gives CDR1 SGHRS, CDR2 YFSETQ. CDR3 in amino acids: CASSLYQYETQYF. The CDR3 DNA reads TGCGCCAGCAGCTTGTATCAATACGAGACCCAGTACTTC.

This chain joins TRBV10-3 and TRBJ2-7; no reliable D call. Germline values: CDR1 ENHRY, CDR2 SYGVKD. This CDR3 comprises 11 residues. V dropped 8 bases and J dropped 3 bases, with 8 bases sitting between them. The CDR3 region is CAIFAGYEQYF. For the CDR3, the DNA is TGTGCCATCTTTGCCGGCTACGAGCAGTACTTC.

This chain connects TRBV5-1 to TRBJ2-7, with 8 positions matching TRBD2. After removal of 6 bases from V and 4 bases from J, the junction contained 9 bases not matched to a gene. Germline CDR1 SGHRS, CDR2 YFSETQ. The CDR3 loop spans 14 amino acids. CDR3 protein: CASNPGGGPYEQYF. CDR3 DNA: TGCGCCAGCAACCCGGGAGGGGGACCATACGAGCAGTACTTC.

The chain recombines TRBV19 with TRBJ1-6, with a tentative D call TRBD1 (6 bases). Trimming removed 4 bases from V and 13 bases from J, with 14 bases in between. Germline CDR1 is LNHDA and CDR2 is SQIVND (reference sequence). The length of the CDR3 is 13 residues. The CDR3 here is CASSTRQVSPLHF. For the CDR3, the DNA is TGTGCCAGTAGTACCCGACAGGTCTCGCCCCTCCACTTT.

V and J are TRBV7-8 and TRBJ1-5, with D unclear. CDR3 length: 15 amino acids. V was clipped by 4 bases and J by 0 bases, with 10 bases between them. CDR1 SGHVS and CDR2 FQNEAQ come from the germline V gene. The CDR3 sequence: CASSSRFNSNQPQHF. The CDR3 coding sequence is TGTGCCAGCAGCTCCCGATTCAATAGCAATCAGCCCCAGCATTTT.

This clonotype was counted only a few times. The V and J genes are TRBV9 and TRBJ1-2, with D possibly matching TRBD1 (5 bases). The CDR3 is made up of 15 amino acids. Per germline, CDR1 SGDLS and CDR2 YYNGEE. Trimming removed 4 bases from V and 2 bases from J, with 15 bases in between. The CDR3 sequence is CASSHPPGPNYGYTF. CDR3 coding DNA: TGTGCCAGCAGCCATCCTCCGGGACCGAACTATGGCTACACCTTC. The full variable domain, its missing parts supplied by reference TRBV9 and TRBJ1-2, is DSGVTQTPKHLITATGQRVTLRCSPRSGDLSVYWYQQSLDQGLQFLIQYYNGEERAKGNILERFSAQQFPDLHSELNLSSLELGDSALYFCASSHPPGPNYGYTFGSGTRLTVV.